This T cell receptor beta chain was identified during a study of cytomegalovirus exposure and HLA in healthy donors. With 60 Vbeta and 13 Jbeta primers, the PCR was carried out. Libraries were prepared by immunoSEQ multiplex PCR; TCRdb keeps only in-frame clonotypes and omits some of them. Here the sample spans some 95,000 clones, about four fifths being singletons. Sequenced: PBMCs. The sequence came from a woman aged 40 to 50 in good health and CMV-seropositive.

CDR3 loop: CASSLDTTGAKNIQYF. CDR3 in DNA: TGCGCCAGCAGCTTGGACACTACGGGGGCCAAAAACATTCAGTACTTC. V and J are TRBV5-1 and TRBJ2-4, with TRBD2 as a possible D gene (5 bases). CDR1 is SGHRS and CDR2 is YFSETQ in the germline V gene. V was shortened by 0 bases and J by 1 base, with 11 bases between the two germline ends. CDR3 length equals 16 residues.